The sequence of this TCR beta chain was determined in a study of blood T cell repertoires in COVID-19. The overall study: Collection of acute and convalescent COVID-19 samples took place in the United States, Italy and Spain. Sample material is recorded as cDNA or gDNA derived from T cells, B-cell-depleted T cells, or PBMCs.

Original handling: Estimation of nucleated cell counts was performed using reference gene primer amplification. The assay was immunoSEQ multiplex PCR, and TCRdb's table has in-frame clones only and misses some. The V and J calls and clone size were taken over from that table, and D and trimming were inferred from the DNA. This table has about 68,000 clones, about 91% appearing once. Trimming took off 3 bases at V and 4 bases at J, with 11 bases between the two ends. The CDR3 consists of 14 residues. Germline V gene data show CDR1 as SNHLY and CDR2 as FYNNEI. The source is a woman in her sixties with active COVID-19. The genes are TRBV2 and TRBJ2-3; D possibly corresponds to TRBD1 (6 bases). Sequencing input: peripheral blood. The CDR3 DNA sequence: TGTGCCAGCAGTGACCAGGGGTTCGCAGATACGCAGTATTTT. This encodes CASSDQGFADTQYF. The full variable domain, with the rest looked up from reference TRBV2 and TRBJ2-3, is EPEVTQTPSHQVTQMGQEVILRCVPISNHLYFYWYRQILGQKVEFLVSFYNNEISEKSEIFDDQFSVERPDGSNFTLKIRSTKLEDSAMYFCASSDQGFADTQYFGPGTRLTVL.